This TCR beta chain was captured by sequencing in a study of blood T cell repertoires in COVID-19 (TCRdb year 2020). Background on the whole study: The collaborator samples originated in the United States, Italy and Spain and spanned the acute and convalescent phases of COVID-19. Subjects who had been exposed to COVID-19, were actively infected with it, or had recovered from it provided the deeply sampled blood TCRbeta repertoires that made up the dataset. The samples were drawn from the first 160 participants of the ongoing ImmuneRACE study and from roughly 1,300 subjects provided by 6 global collaborators. A freely available public database, intended as a resource for researchers studying the immune response to SARS-CoV-2, is where the repertoires were released. Sample metadata almost always included a de-identified subject ID, COVID-19 status, age in years and sex. The prospective study material was composed of cDNA or gDNA derived from T cells, B-cell-depleted T cells, or PBMCs. Where HLA class I and class II types were available, the types were taken from metadata supplied by the sample provider, not from assay-based typing.

One collaborating source in Seattle enrolled patients while the patients were actively infected and followed the patients over time throughout the course of disease. The collaborating institutions used their own protocols to collect whole blood in K2EDTA tubes. Collaborator samples were shipped for TCRbeta analysis as frozen whole blood, isolated PBMCs, or DNA extracted from either sample type. V sheds 5 bases and J sheds 4 bases, leaving 18 bases between their ends. Based on the germline V gene (reference sequence), the CDR1 and CDR2 sequences are LNHDA and SQIVND. The CDR3 holds 16 amino acids from the cysteine to the phenylalanine. The CDR3 DNA has 48 bases and is translated from base 1. The immunoSEQ Assay, a bias-controlled multiplex PCR, was used to amplify TCRbeta CDR3 regions from genomic DNA. The authors' pipeline ran thus. The number of nucleated cells in each sample was estimated by amplification of reference gene primers within the assay. To quantify the absolute abundance of each unique TCRbeta CDR3 rearrangement, sequence reads were collapsed and filtered. Productive Simpson clonality was computed per sample as the square root of Simpson's diversity index over productive rearrangements. This is the immuneACCESS table as TCRdb keeps it, with only in-frame sequences that have V and J called. A part of the clones is gone; compared with another copy, unresolved V genes explain less than half, and the rest is unexplained. V and J calls and clone size are copied from that table; D and trimming were computed from the DNA. The table for this sample lists around 84,000 clones; 75% to 85% of them were counted only once. Roughly 38% of the sample lies in the top ten.

What the work shows at the level of the full study, not this receptor alone: The amount of clinical and demographic metadata varied by source and participant and was provided uncurated.

In regard to this clone: The antigen this receptor binds is unknown. Per-nucleotide qualities are absent, and no much larger clonotype sits a single base away.

The receptor was derived from a man aged 60-69 years with COVID-19, enrolled during active disease. The chain joins TRBV19 to TRBJ2-1; TRBD1 is perhaps the D gene, given 7 matching bases. What was sequenced was peripheral blood. At the DNA level, the sequence is TGTGCCAGTAGTCACCCAGGGGGGACGGCTTACAATGAGCAGTTCTTC. Translated, it reads CASSHPGGTAYNEQFF.